The 31 T cell receptor beta chains in this list originate from one sample, sequenced in a study of blood T cells in healthy people across ages. Next came a second PCR, run for roughly 6 to 11 cycles, which used a sample-barcoded 5' primer along with a J-beta primer mix. One entry per CDR3 protein results from TCRdb running MiXCR on the 5' RACE reads. The profile covers about 1,800,000 distinct CDR3 sequences, with roughly 27% appearing a single time and 7.7% taken by the ten largest. The sample was blood. Receptors originate from a woman aged 25-40 years in good health.

This clonotype appeared a few times. The rearrangement links TRBV5-1 to TRBJ1-2; no firm D call. Germline CDR1 SGHRS, CDR2 YFSETQ. The V end was cut by 4 bases, the J end by 4 bases, with 17 bases between. The CDR3 is made up of 15 amino acids. The CDR3 loop reads CASSREWASGYGYTF. The CDR3 DNA reads as TGCGCCAGCAGCCGCGAGTGGGCCTCCGGCTATGGCTACACCTTC.

This clonotype was recorded at least ten times. This chain connects TRBV15 to TRBJ2-7; 10 nucleotides line up with TRBD2. Per the germline V gene, CDR1 is LNHNV and CDR2 is YYDKDF (reference sequence). After removal of 1 base from V and 4 bases from J, the junction contained 7 bases not matched to a gene. CDR3 length: 16 residues. CDR3 amino acids: CATSRVVISGGYEQYF. The CDR3 DNA is TGTGCCACCAGCAGAGTAGTAATTAGCGGGGGGTACGAGCAGTACTTC.

The chain couples TRBV9 to TRBJ1-1; D is uncertain. CDR3 size: 16 residues. CDR1 SGDLS and CDR2 YYNGEE come from the germline V gene. V gave up 0 bases and J gave up 0 bases, with 12 bases separating them. CDR3 coding DNA: TGTGCCAGCAGCGTAGAACTGACGGCGGTGAACACTGAAGCTTTCTTT. Its translation: CASSVELTAVNTEAFF.

This chain connects TRBV12-5 to TRBJ2-6; D is unclear. CDR3 length: 15 amino acids. Germline V gene sequence: CDR1 LGHNT, CDR2 FRNRAP. Trimming pared 4 bases from V and 0 bases from J, leaving 7 bases between. DNA of the CDR3: TGTGCTAGTGGTTCCACGTACTCTGGGGCCAACGTCCTGACTTTC. Translated: CASGSTYSGANVLTF.

On this clonotype: The junction shows a germline mismatch at one end, possibly a read error. This chain connects TRBV15 to TRBJ2-7; 7 bases match TRBD1. In germline, CDR1 is LNHNV, CDR2 YYDKDF (reference sequence). The CDR3 is 15 amino acids. CDR3 region: CTTSRAGQDIHEQYF. Written as DNA, the CDR3 is TGTACCACCAGCAGAGCCGGACAGGATATCCACGAGCAGTACTTC.

This clonotype was detected only a few times. DNA of the CDR3: TGTGCCAGCAGCCAAGCTAGGGGGACTGAAGCTTTCTTT. Protein: CASSQARGTEAFF. The rearrangement joins TRBV14 to TRBJ1-1, with D tentatively TRBD1 (6 bases). The CDR3 extends over 13 amino acids. The V end was cut by 1 base, the J end by 5 bases, with 8 bases between. The germline V gene encodes CDR1 SGHDN and CDR2 FVKESK.

Many counts were recorded for this clonotype. The chain is built from TRBV12-3 or TRBV12-4 and TRBJ1-2, with a tentative D call TRBD1 (5 bases). Trimming removed 4 bases from V and 2 bases from J, with 8 bases in between. This CDR3 comprises 13 residues. This CDR3 is CASSSGRNYGYTF. The CDR3 DNA sequence: TGTGCCAGCAGTTCGGGACGGAACTATGGCTACACCTTC.

The chain recombines TRBV18 with TRBJ2-1, with no clear D. The V end was cut by 1 base, the J end by 0 bases, with 7 bases between. The CDR3 covers 15 residues. Germline CDR1 KGHSH, CDR2 LQKENI. CDR3 loop: CASSPLLSSYNEQFF. The CDR3 coding sequence is TGTGCCAGCTCACCACTGCTGAGCTCCTACAATGAGCAGTTCTTC.

There are many counts of this clonotype. The chain joins TRBV5-1 to TRBJ1-6; the D gene is possibly TRBD1 (5 bases). The CDR3 consists of 13 residues. V was pared by 4 bases and J by 7 bases, with 9 bases between. Looked up from germline, CDR1 is SGHRS and CDR2 is YFSETQ. Here the CDR3 DNA reads TGCGCCAGCAGCGGGACGGCAAATTCACCCCTCCACTTT. Amino acid sequence: CASSGTANSPLHF. The full variable domain, rest sourced from reference TRBV5-1 and TRBJ1-6, is KAGVTQTPRYLIKTRGQQVTLSCSPISGHRSVSWYQQTPGQGLQFLFEYFSETQRNKGNFPGRFSGRQFSNSRSEMNVSTLELGDSALYLCASSGTANSPLHFGNGTRLTVT.

This chain uses TRBV2 with TRBJ1-2, with D hard to call. The CDR3 runs to 16 residues. The V end was cut by 6 bases, the J end by 4 bases, with 21 bases between. CDR1 is SNHLY, CDR2 FYNNEI, per germline. The CDR3 protein is CASSAQATPSFYGYTF. The CDR3 region has the DNA TGTGCCAGCAGCGCACAAGCGACCCCCTCCTTCTATGGCTACACCTTC. Based on the CDR3 plus reference TRBV2 and TRBJ1-2, the full variable domain is EPEVTQTPSHQVTQMGQEVILRCVPISNHLYFYWYRQILGQKVEFLVSFYNNEISEKSEIFDDQFSVERPDGSNFTLKIRSTKLEDSAMYFCASSAQATPSFYGYTFGSGTRLTVV.

V usage is TRBV20-1 and J usage is TRBJ2-7, with D unresolved. This CDR3 is 14 amino acids long. V lost 5 bases and J lost 0, with 14 bases in between. Per the germline V gene, CDR1 is DFQATT and CDR2 is SNEGSKA (reference sequence). CDR3 in DNA: TGCAGTGCTTCCATCGGGCTTAGCTCCTACGAGCAGTACTTC. It specifies CSASIGLSSYEQYF.

Ten or more counts support this clonotype. The chain combines TRBV29-1 with TRBJ2-7, with D possibly TRBD2 on 6 matching bases. With 4 bases removed from V and 7 bases from J, the gap between germline ends came to 20 bases. The germline V gene encodes CDR1 SQVTM and CDR2 ANQGSEA. The CDR3 sequence is 14 residues long. CDR3 coding DNA: TGCAGCGTTGGCGGGACCAATTATCCTGGAGAGCAGTACTTC. Its protein product is CSVGGTNYPGEQYF.

V and J are TRBV6-5 and TRBJ2-2; a weak D match, TRBD1 (5 bases). The CDR3 totals 13 residues. Germline V gene sequence: CDR1 MNHEY, CDR2 SVGAGI. V was trimmed by 5 bases and J by 9 bases, leaving 13 bases between them. CDR3: CASSHRTTRELFF. The CDR3 coding sequence is TGTGCCAGCAGTCACAGGACAACCAGGGAGCTGTTTTTT.

This chain connects TRBV7-2 to TRBJ1-2; D call uncertain. V dropped 5 bases and J dropped 8 bases, with 18 bases sitting between them. CDR1 SGHTA and CDR2 FQGNSA come from the germline V gene. CDR3 size: 14 residues. The CDR3 bases are TGTGCCAGCAGCCCTCACCCGCCTCGGGAGGGCTACACCTTC. Protein sequence: CASSPHPPREGYTF.

This clonotype appeared many times. The chain uses TRBV20-1 and TRBJ2-5, with TRBD2 matching 9 bases. V was pared by 6 bases and J by 3 bases, with 20 bases of the junction left unmatched. This CDR3 spans 18 amino acids. CDR1 is DFQATT and CDR2 is SNEGSKA in the germline V gene (reference sequence). The CDR3 region is CSAFSPAGGRIGEETQYF. CDR3 sequence (DNA): TGCAGTGCCTTTTCCCCAGCGGGGGGTCGTATTGGGGAAGAGACCCAGTACTTC.

V is TRBV6-2 or TRBV6-3 and J is TRBJ1-2; no firm D call. Germline V CDR1 and CDR2: MNHEY, SVGEGT. The CDR3 is 11 residues long. V lost 8 bases and J 7 bases, leaving 11 bases between the germline ends. The CDR3 loop is CASGAWGGYTF. The CDR3 DNA follows: TGTGCCAGCGGTGCATGGGGTGGCTACACCTTC.

The J gene is TRBJ2-4, the V gene TRBV2; tentatively, D is TRBD1 (6 bases). The J call may be in error: the DNA end matches TRBJ2-7 better. The CDR3 contains 14 residues. CDR1 is SNHLY and CDR2 is FYNNEI in the germline V gene. As DNA, the CDR3 is TGTGCCAGCAGCTCCGTAACGCAGGGGTACGAGCAGTACTTC. Protein product: CASSSVTQGYEQYF.

The V call is TRBV5-1, the J call TRBJ2-1, with D perhaps being TRBD1 or TRBD2 (5 bases each). The CDR3 runs 14 residues. The V gene's germline CDR1 is SGHRS and CDR2 YFSETQ. The germline V and J ends were trimmed by 2 bases and 13 bases, with 19 bases remaining between them. In nucleotides, the CDR3 is TGCGCCAGCAGCTTCCGGGACCCCTGGGAGACCCAGTTCTTC. Its translation: CASSFRDPWETQFF.

There are a few counts of this clonotype. The J gene is TRBJ2-5, the V gene TRBV29-1; perhaps TRBD2 as D (6 bases). Per the germline V gene, CDR1 is SQVTM and CDR2 is ANQGSEA. V was trimmed by 0 bases and J by 5 bases, leaving 25 bases between them. The CDR3 consists of 18 residues. The CDR3: CSVEDPEGASGDLETQYF. DNA of the CDR3: TGCAGCGTTGAAGATCCGGAGGGCGCCTCGGGAGATTTGGAGACCCAGTACTTC.

The chain has TRBV25-1 and TRBJ1-2; a possible D gene is TRBD1 (5 bases). The length of the CDR3 is 15 residues. V was pared by 3 bases and J by 1 base, with 12 bases between. Germline V lookup: CDR1 MGHDK, CDR2 SYGVNS. CDR3 protein: CASSDPGPYNYGYTF. The CDR3 DNA is TGTGCCAGCAGTGACCCGGGACCCTATAACTATGGCTACACCTTC.

This clonotype showed up just a few times. V gene TRBV29-1 combines with J gene TRBJ2-7; D is undetermined. The end of the DNA fits TRBJ2-5 better, so the J call may be wrong. This CDR3 spans 11 amino acids. The germline CDR1 and CDR2 sequences are SQVTM and ANQGSEA. The CDR3 loop reads CSASLYGTQYF. The CDR3 nucleotides are TGCAGCGCCTCTCTATATGGGACCCAGTACTTC.

This clonotype was seen at least ten times. J is TRBJ2-7 and V is TRBV20-1; 9 bases align to TRBD1. The junction had 11 bases not matched to a gene; V was cut back by 6 bases and J by 5 bases. Germline CDR1 is DFQATT and CDR2 is SNEGSKA (reference sequence). The CDR3 loop spans 14 amino acids. CDR3 bases: TGCAGTGCCGGGTGGGGGACAGGGTCTGACGAGCAGTACTTC. It codes for CSAGWGTGSDEQYF.

This clonotype was seen a single time. This rearrangement joins TRBV4-1 to TRBJ2-7; 9 nucleotides line up with TRBD1. Germline CDR1 reads MGHRA; CDR2 reads YSYEKL. The CDR3 sequence is 14 residues long. The trim removed 3 bases at V and 6 bases at J, leaving 6 bases unmatched. The CDR3 spells CASSQRQGGGEQYF. The DNA for the CDR3 is TGCGCCAGCAGCCAGCGACAGGGGGGCGGCGAGCAGTACTTC.

This clonotype was found many times. This chain links TRBV12-3 or TRBV12-4 with TRBJ2-3; 8 positions agree with TRBD2. The CDR3 loop spans 13 amino acids. Trimming took 6 bases from V and 8 from J; bases not matched to a gene: 7. The CDR3 nucleotides read TGTGCCAGCAGCCCGGCGGGGGGTGGTACGCAGTATTTT. This encodes CASSPAGGGTQYF.

This sequence joins TRBV24-1 and TRBJ2-1; D could derive from TRBD1 or TRBD2 (5 bases each). V dropped 4 bases and J dropped 5 bases, with 14 bases sitting between them. This CDR3 spans 15 amino acids. Germline V gene data show CDR1 as KGHDR and CDR2 as SFDVKD. CDR3 sequence (DNA): TGTGCCACCAGTGACGGCAGACGGGGACACAATGAGCAGTTCTTC. It is translated as CATSDGRRGHNEQFF.

This clonotype showed up many times. V usage is TRBV4-3 and J usage is TRBJ2-1; maybe TRBD2 (5 bases). The CDR3 contains 14 residues. The V end lost 1 base, the J end lost 9 bases, and 13 bases lay between the germline ends. The germline CDR1 and CDR2 sequences are LGHNA and YSLEER. The CDR3 coding sequence is TGCGCCAGCAGCCAAGTACTAGGTTCAGGTGAGCAGTTCTTC. Translation gives CASSQVLGSGEQFF.

The rearrangement joins TRBV5-1 to TRBJ1-2; D call uncertain. Germline CDR1 is SGHRS and CDR2 is YFSETQ. The CDR3 length is 14 residues. The V and J ends lost 4 bases and 5 bases respectively, with 15 bases between them. For the CDR3, the DNA is TGCGCCAGCAGCCCAGATACAGCTTCATATGGCTACACCTTC. Translating gives CASSPDTASYGYTF.

The rearrangement joins TRBV6-2 or TRBV6-3 to TRBJ2-4, with 7 bases aligning to TRBD1. With 7 bases clipped from V and 0 bases from J, the junction kept 3 bases outside the gene matches. Germline CDR1 and CDR2: MNHEY and SVGEGT. There are 14 residues in the CDR3. CDR3: CASTDRAAKNIQYF. CDR3 in DNA: TGTGCCAGCACCGACAGGGCAGCCAAAAACATTCAGTACTTC.

This clonotype was picked up many times. The V gene is TRBV10-1, the J gene TRBJ2-3; D is ambiguous. There are 14 residues in the CDR3. V lost 4 bases and J 7 bases, leaving 15 bases between the germline ends. The germline V gene encodes CDR1 WNHNN and CDR2 SYGVQD (reference sequence). CDR3 nucleotide sequence: TGCGCCAGCAGTGGGCAGATCGAGGAAAATACGCAGTATTTT. Translation gives CASSGQIEENTQYF.

This clonotype was found a few times. This rearrangement joins TRBV30 to TRBJ1-5, with D possibly being TRBD1 (6 bases). CDR3 length: 13 residues. The germline gives CDR1 GTSNPN, CDR2 SVGIG (reference sequence). Trimming shortened V by 1 base and J by 5 bases, and 9 bases separated the two germline ends. CDR3 DNA sequence: TGTGCCTGGAGTGGATCAGGGGATCAGCCCCAGCATTTT. As protein: CAWSGSGDQPQHF.

This clonotype appeared many times. The chain recombines TRBV20-1 with TRBJ2-5; TRBD1 agrees at 7 bases. V gave up 3 bases and J gave up 5 bases; unmatched junction bases: 6. The CDR3 has 13 amino acids. Germline V gene sequence: CDR1 DFQATT, CDR2 SNEGSKA (reference sequence). The CDR3: CSARWDSWETQYF. The CDR3 coding sequence is TGCAGTGCTAGGTGGGACAGCTGGGAGACCCAGTACTTC.